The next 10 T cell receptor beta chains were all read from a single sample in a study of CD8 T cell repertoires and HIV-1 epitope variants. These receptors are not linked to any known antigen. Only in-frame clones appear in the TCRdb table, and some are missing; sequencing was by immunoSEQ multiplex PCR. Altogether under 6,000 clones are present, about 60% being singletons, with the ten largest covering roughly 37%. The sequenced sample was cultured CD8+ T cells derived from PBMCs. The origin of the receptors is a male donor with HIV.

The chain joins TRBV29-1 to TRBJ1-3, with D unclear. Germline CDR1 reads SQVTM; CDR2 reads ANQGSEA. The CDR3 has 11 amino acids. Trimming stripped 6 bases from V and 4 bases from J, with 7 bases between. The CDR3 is CSVEQGNTIYF. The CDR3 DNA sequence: TGCAGCGTCGAACAGGGAAACACCATATATTTT.

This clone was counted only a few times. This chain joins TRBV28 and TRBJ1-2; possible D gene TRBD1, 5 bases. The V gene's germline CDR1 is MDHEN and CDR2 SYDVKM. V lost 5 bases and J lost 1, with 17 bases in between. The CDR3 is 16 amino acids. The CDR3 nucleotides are TGTGCCAGCAGTCTGGACCCGACAGATTTTAACTATGGCTACACCTTC. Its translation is CASSLDPTDFNYGYTF.

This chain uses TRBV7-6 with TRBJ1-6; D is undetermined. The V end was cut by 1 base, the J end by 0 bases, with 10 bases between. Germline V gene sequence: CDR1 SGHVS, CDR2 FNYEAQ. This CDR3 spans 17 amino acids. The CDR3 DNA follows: TGTGCCAGCAGCTTAGACTCCCTCAGCTCCTATAATTCACCCCTCCACTTT. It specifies CASSLDSLSSYNSPLHF.

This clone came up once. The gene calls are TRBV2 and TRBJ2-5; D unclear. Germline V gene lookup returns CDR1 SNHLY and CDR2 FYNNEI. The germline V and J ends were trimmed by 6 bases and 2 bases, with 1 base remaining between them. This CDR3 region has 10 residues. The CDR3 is CASRQETQYF. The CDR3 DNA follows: TGTGCCAGCAGACAAGAGACCCAGTACTTC.

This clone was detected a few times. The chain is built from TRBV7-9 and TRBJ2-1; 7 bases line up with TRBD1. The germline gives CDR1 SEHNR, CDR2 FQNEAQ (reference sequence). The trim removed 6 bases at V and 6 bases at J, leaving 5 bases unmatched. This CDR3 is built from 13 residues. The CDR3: CASREGGFNEQFF. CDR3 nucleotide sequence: TGTGCCAGCAGGGAAGGGGGCTTCAATGAGCAGTTCTTC. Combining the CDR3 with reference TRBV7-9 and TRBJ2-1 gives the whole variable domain DTGVSQNPRHKITKRGQNVTFRCDPISEHNRLYWYRQTLGQGPEFLTYFQNEAQLEKSRLLSDRFSAERPKGSFSTLEIQRTEQGDSAMYLCASREGGFNEQFFGPGTRLTVL.

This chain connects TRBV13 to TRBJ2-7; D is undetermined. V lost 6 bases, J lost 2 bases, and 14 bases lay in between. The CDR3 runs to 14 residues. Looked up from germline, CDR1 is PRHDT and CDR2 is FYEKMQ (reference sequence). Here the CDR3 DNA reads TGTGCCAGCAGTTCAGATGTCTCGGCCTACGAGCAGTACTTC. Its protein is CASSSDVSAYEQYF.

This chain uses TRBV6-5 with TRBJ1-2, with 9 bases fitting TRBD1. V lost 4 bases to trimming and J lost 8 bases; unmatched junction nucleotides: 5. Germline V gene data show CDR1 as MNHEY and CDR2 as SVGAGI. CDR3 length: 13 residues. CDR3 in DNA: TGTGCCAGCAGTTCGGGACAGGGACTAGGCTACACCTTC. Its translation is CASSSGQGLGYTF.

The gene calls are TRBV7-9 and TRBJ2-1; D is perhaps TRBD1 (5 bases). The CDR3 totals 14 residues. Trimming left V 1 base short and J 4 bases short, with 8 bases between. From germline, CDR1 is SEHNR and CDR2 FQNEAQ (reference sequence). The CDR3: CASSLDRTYNEQFF. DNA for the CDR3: TGTGCCAGCAGCTTAGACAGGACGTACAATGAGCAGTTCTTC.

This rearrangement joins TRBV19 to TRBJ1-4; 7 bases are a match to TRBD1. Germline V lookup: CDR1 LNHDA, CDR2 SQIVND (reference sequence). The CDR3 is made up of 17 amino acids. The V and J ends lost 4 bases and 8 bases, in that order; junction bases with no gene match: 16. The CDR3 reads CASSTQTDRTMREKLFF. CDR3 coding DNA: TGTGCCAGTAGTACACAAACGGACAGGACGATGCGGGAAAAACTGTTTTTT.

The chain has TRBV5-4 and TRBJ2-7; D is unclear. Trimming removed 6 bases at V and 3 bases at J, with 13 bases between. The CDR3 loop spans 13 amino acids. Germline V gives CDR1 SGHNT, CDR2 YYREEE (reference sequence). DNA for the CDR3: TGTGCCAGCAAAAGTTCAGATTTCTACGAGCAGTACTTC. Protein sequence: CASKSSDFYEQYF.